The 11 T cell receptor beta chains below all came from one sample that was sequenced in a study of cytomegalovirus exposure and HLA in healthy donors. PCR used 60 Vbeta primers and 13 Jbeta primers. Profiled with immunoSEQ multiplex PCR; TCRdb holds only in-frame clones, not every one. Of around 120,000 clones listed, just over 70% were seen once; the top ten hold around 2.7%. Material: PBMCs. These receptors came from a woman aged 60-75 years in good health and CMV-seropositive.

The chain uses TRBV18 and TRBJ2-1; weak D call: TRBD2 (5 bases). Germline assignment: CDR1 KGHSH and CDR2 LQKENI. The V end was cut by 2 bases, the J end by 12 bases, with 11 bases between. The CDR3 is made up of 12 amino acids. The CDR3 DNA sequence: TGTGCCAGCTCACCAGGGAACGGAGGGCAGTTCTTC. It codes for CASSPGNGGQFF.

The V call is TRBV7-7, the J call TRBJ2-5, with 7 bases lining up with TRBD2. The CDR3 sequence is 14 residues long. Germline V gene lookup returns CDR1 SSHAT and CDR2 FNYEAQ (reference sequence). The CDR3 region is CASGLGRGSETQYF. CDR3 sequence (DNA): TGTGCTAGCGGCTTAGGGCGGGGGTCGGAGACCCAGTACTTC.

There are a few counts of this clone. The chain links TRBV5-1 to TRBJ1-2; 7 nucleotides align to TRBD1. The V segment lost 0 bases and the J segment 0 bases; nucleotides outside the gene matches: 5. The CDR3 has 16 amino acids. CDR1 and CDR2 (germline): SGHRS, YFSETQ. The CDR3 loop reads CASSLARGRSNYGYTF. The CDR3 DNA reads TGCGCCAGCAGCTTGGCCAGGGGGAGGTCTAACTATGGCTACACCTTC.

The V call is TRBV19, the J call TRBJ1-5; D call uncertain. This CDR3 has 15 amino acids. Trimming left V 5 bases short and J 2 bases short, with 13 bases between. The V gene's germline CDR1 is LNHDA and CDR2 SQIVND (reference sequence). CDR3 amino acids: CASSSASQGNQPQHF. CDR3 DNA sequence: TGTGCCAGTAGTTCGGCGAGCCAGGGCAATCAGCCCCAGCATTTT. The complete variable domain, with remaining parts taken from reference TRBV19 and TRBJ1-5, reads DGGITQSPKYLFRKEGQNVTLSCEQNLNHDAMYWYRQDPGQGLRLIYYSQIVNDFQKGDIAEGYSVSREKKESFPLTVTSAQKNPTAFYLCASSSASQGNQPQHFGDGTRLSIL.

The chain joins TRBV19 to TRBJ2-7; 7 bases are shared with TRBD1. Per the germline V gene, CDR1 is LNHDA and CDR2 is SQIVND (reference sequence). V gave up 3 bases and J gave up 5 bases; unmatched junction bases: 4. This CDR3 comprises 13 residues. CDR3 region: CASSIRQGDEQYF. CDR3 DNA sequence: TGTGCCAGTAGTATCAGACAGGGAGACGAGCAGTACTTC.

With respect to this clone: Germline and junction disagree at one end, which may indicate a read error. CDR3 nucleotide sequence: TGCGCCAGCAGCCAAGACAGTGGCGGGGGAACGAAGGTCTTC. Translating gives CASSQDSGGGTKVF. The rearrangement uses TRBV4-1 and TRBJ2-1; 7 bases fit TRBD2. This CDR3 contains 14 residues. The V gene's germline CDR1 is MGHRA and CDR2 YSYEKL.

This clone was detected a few times. The rearrangement links TRBV14 to TRBJ1-1, with D perhaps matching TRBD1 (6 bases). V was cut by 4 bases and J by 1 base, with 7 bases left in between. This CDR3 spans 13 amino acids. Germline CDR1 is SGHDN and CDR2 is FVKESK. CDR3 nucleotides: TGTGCCAGCAGCCGACAGGCGAACACTGAAGCTTTCTTT. Its translation: CASSRQANTEAFF.

The V and J genes are TRBV9 and TRBJ1-6, with D unclear. V lost 0 bases and J 7 bases, leaving 11 bases between the germline ends. CDR1 and CDR2 from the germline V gene are SGDLS and YYNGEE. This CDR3 has 15 amino acids. The DNA of the CDR3 is TGTGCCAGCAGCGTAGTGTTGGGCCTGAATTCACCCCTCCACTTT. It encodes CASSVVLGLNSPLHF.

This clone was recorded once. V usage is TRBV27 and J usage is TRBJ1-1, with a possible D match to TRBD1 (5 bases). Trimming left V 5 bases short and J 6 bases short, with 22 bases between. Germline assignment: CDR1 MNHEY and CDR2 SMNVEV (reference sequence). The length of the CDR3 is 16 residues. In DNA form, the CDR3 reads TGTGCCAGCAGTCCTGTAACTGGGGGGGGTACCGCTGAAGCTTTCTTT. It translates to CASSPVTGGGTAEAFF.

This clone was observed a few times. V usage is TRBV6-4 and J usage is TRBJ2-3; 9 positions match TRBD2. The germline V gene encodes CDR1 MRHNA and CDR2 SNTAGT. V trimming: 4 bases; J trimming: 1 base; junction bases outside the gene matches: 0. The CDR3 is 14 amino acids. Here the CDR3 DNA reads TGTGCCAGCAGTGTAGCGGGGGGCACAGATACGCAGTATTTT. Translating it yields CASSVAGGTDTQYF.

This clone appeared once. The V gene is TRBV5-4, the J gene TRBJ2-5; 8 positions agree with TRBD2. The CDR3 covers 15 residues. J lost 3 bases, V lost 4 bases, and 8 bases had no gene match. The germline CDR1 and CDR2 sequences are SGHNT and YYREEE (reference sequence). In DNA, the CDR3 is TGTGCCAGCAGCCCTACGGGGGGGCAAAAAGAGACCCAGTACTTC. It specifies CASSPTGGQKETQYF.